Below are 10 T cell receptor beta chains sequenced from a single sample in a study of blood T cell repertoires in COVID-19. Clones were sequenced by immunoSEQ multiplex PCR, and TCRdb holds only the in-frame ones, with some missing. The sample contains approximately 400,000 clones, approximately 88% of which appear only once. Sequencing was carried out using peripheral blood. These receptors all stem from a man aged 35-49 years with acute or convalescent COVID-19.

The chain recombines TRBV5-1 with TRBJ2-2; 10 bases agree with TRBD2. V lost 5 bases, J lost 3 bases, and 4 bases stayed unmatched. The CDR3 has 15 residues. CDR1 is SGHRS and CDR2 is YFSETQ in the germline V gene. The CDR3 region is CASSLAGDHTGELFF. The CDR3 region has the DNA TGCGCCAGCAGTCTAGCGGGGGACCACACCGGGGAGCTGTTTTTT.

In nucleotides, the CDR3 is TGTGCCAGCAGTCGAGAGGGAGGGGGGTTGAATGGCTACACCTTC. It translates to CASSREGGGLNGYTF. The chain is built from TRBV28 and TRBJ1-2; a possible D gene is TRBD1 (6 bases). The germline gives CDR1 MDHEN, CDR2 SYDVKM. Trimming stripped 5 bases from V and 6 bases from J, with 19 bases between. The length of the CDR3 is 15 residues.

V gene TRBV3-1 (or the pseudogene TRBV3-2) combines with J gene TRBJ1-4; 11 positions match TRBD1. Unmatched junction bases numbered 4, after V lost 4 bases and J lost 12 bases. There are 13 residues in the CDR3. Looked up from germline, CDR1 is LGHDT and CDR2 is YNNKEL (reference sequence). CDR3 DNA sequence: TGTGCCAGCAGCCGGACAGGGGGCGGTGAACTGTTTTTT. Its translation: CASSRTGGGELFF.

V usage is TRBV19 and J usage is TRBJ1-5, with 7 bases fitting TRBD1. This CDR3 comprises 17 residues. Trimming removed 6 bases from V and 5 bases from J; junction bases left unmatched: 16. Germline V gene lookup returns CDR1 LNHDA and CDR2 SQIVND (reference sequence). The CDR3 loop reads CASREPAGQAGYQPQHF. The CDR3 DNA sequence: TGTGCCAGTAGAGAACCCGCCGGACAGGCGGGATATCAGCCCCAGCATTTT.

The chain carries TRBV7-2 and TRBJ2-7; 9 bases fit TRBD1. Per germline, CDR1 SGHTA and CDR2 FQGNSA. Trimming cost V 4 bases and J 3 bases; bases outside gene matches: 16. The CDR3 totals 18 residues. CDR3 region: CASSSPPYLGQGRYEQYF. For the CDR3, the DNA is TGTGCCAGCAGCTCCCCGCCTTATTTGGGACAGGGCCGCTACGAGCAGTACTTC.

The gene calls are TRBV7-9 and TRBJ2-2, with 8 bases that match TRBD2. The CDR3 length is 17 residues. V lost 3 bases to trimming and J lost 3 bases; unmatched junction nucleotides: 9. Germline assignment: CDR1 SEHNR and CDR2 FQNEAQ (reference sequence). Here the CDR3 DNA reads TGTGCCAGCAGCTTGTCAGCGGGGGCCATCGACACCGGGGAGCTGTTTTTT. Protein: CASSLSAGAIDTGELFF.

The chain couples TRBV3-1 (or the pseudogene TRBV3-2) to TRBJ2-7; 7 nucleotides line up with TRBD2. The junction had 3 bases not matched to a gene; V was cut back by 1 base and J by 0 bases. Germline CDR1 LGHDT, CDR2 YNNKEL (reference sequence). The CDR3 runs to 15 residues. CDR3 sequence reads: CASSQGLAVSYEQYF. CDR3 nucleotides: TGTGCCAGCAGCCAAGGACTAGCTGTCTCCTACGAGCAGTACTTC.

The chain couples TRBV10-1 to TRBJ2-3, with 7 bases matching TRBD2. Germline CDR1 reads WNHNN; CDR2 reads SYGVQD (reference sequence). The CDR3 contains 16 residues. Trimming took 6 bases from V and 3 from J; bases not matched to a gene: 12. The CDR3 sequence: CASSTTGGDPTDTQYF. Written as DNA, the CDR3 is TGCGCCAGCAGCACCACTGGGGGGGATCCGACAGATACGCAGTATTTT.

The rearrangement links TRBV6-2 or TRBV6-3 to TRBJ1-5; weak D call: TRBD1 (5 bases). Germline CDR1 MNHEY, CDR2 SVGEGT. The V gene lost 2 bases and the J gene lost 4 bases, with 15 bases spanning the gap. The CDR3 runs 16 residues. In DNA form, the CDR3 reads TGTGCCAGCAGTTACCCGGGACGGGGAGGGAATCAGCCCCAGCATTTT. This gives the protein CASSYPGRGGNQPQHF.

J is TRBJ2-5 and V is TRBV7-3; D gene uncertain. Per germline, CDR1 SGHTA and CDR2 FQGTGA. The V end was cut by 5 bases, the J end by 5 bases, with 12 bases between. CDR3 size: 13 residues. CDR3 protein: CASSASVVETQYF. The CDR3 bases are TGTGCCAGCAGCGCTTCAGTGGTGGAGACCCAGTACTTC. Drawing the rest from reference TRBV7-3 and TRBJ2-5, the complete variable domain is GAGVSQTPSNKVTEKGKYVELRCDPISGHTALYWYRQSLGQGPEFLIYFQGTGAADDSGLPNDRFFAVRPEGSVSTLKIQRTERGDSAVYLCASSASVVETQYFGPGTRLLVL.